A selection of T cell receptor beta chains follows, all from one sample in a study of T cells after yellow fever vaccination. TCRdb passed the 5' RACE reads through MiXCR, listing each CDR3 protein once. Here the sample spans 60,000 to 85,000 distinct CDR3 sequences, approximately 6.5% being singletons. The sample was CD8+ T cells sorted from PBMCs, taken roughly 5 days after the first yellow fever vaccination. These receptors all come from a young man who received the YFV17D yellow fever vaccine. Both conserved end residues are part of each CDR3. The D gene is left open where the match is weak. Size is omitted from some rows. Given values are once, few, many or a class for expanded clones.

d_call	clone_size	j_call	v_call	cdr3_aa	cdr3_nt
TRBD2	NA	TRBJ2-5	TRBV7-9	CASSLRRTSGYQETQYF	TGTGCCAGCAGCTTACGAAGGACTAGTGGGTACCAAGAGACCCAGTACTTC
TRBD2	many	TRBJ2-5	TRBV12-3/TRBV12-4	CASSFLAGTETQYF	TGTGCCAGCAGTTTTCTAGCGGGGACTGAGACCCAGTACTTC
NA	many	TRBJ1-4	TRBV12-3/TRBV12-4	CASSLVGLGEKLFF	TGTGCCAGCAGTTTGGTGGGCCTGGGGGAAAAGTTGTTTTTT
TRBD1	few	TRBJ1-5	TRBV6-2/TRBV6-3	CASRSTGGRQPQHF	TGTGCCAGCAGGTCGACAGGGGGCAGGCAGCCCCAGCATTTT
NA	NA	TRBJ2-1	TRBV6-2/TRBV6-3	CASSYSQVGEQFF	TGTGCCAGCAGTTATTCGCAAGTTGGAGAGCAGTTCTTC
NA	many	TRBJ2-5	TRBV6-2/TRBV6-3	CASSYSRTSKTQYF	TGTGCCAGCAGTTACTCGAGGACCAGTAAGACCCAGTACTTC
NA	many	TRBJ2-3	TRBV7-3	CASSPSSRGTPGDTQYF	TGTGCCAGCAGCCCTAGTTCACGCGGGACGCCAGGGGATACGCAGTATTTT
NA	few	TRBJ2-2	TRBV10-3	CAISESRVAGELFF	TGTGCCATCAGTGAGTCCCGGGTAGCCGGGGAGCTGTTTTTT
NA	NA	TRBJ2-1	TRBV6-1	CASRAPAPSDEQFF	TGTGCCAGCAGGGCCCCGGCTCCGTCGGATGAGCAGTTCTTC
TRBD2	many	TRBJ2-3	TRBV7-9	CASSSPLAGQDTQYF	TGTGCCAGCAGCTCCCCACTAGCGGGCCAGGATACGCAGTATTTT